This T cell receptor (beta chain) was recovered during a study of early T cells in non-severe SARS-CoV-2 infection. The overall study: Chains were not paired, and sequencing was done on bulk RNA from unsorted whole blood. The study, taken as a whole, reports: CD4 and private specificities were missed by VDJdb matching, which favored anti-spike CD8 responses.

Deletions cut 1 base from V and 1 base from J, with 7 bases between. The germline CDR1 and CDR2 sequences are PRHDT and FYEKMQ (reference sequence). The CDR3 consists of 14 residues. This clonotype has just a few counts. The antigen is unknown. Unique molecular identifiers were added to individual cDNA molecules. A single record per CDR3 protein comes from TCRdb applying MiXCR to the 5' RACE reads. The table has roughly 52,000 distinct CDR3 sequences, 5.5% to 8.5% seen once. This TCR was sampled from an adult who was a healthcare worker with PCR-confirmed SARS-CoV-2 infection or an uninfected control (not recorded which). The chain carries TRBV13 and TRBJ1-1; no clear D gene. The starting material was whole blood, obtained at baseline. Written as DNA, the CDR3 is TGTGCCAGCAGCTTAGTCGGGGAGAACACTGAAGCTTTCTTT. Translated: CASSLVGENTEAFF.